This T cell receptor (beta chain) came from a study of cytomegalovirus exposure and HLA in healthy donors. PCR primers comprised 60 Vbeta and 13 Jbeta primers. Sequenced by immunoSEQ multiplex PCR; TCRdb stores in-frame clones only, minus some. The data show around 170,000 clones, over 75% seen once. The V segment lost 7 bases and the J segment 6 bases; nucleotides outside the gene matches: 7. The CDR3 consists of 14 residues. The germline V gene encodes CDR1 MDHEN and CDR2 SYDVKM. This clone was detected only once. The sequence was collected from a woman between 45 and 65 years old in good health and CMV-seropositive. The sequenced sample was PBMCs. This sequence joins TRBV28 and TRBJ1-2; TRBD1 aligns across 11 bases. CDR3 DNA sequence: TGTGCCAGCACCCCACCGGGACAGGGGGATGGCTACACCTTC. The encoded protein is CASTPPGQGDGYTF.